This TCR beta chain was obtained from a study of OX40 agonist ivuxolimab in advanced cancers. Context from the whole study: The costimulatory receptor OX40 (CD134) was targeted by ivuxolimab, a fully human IgG2 agonistic monoclonal antibody. Intravenous ivuxolimab was administered to patients every 2 weeks at six dose levels: 0.01, 0.1, 0.3, 1.5, 3 and 10 mg/kg. Among the roughly 54 dose-escalation patients, 19 had hepatocellular carcinoma, 15 or so melanoma, 9 renal cell carcinoma and 9 head and neck cancer. A male proportion of around 83% and a mean age of approximately 62 years, ranging from roughly 20 to 80, were recorded for the dose-escalation cohort. Prior anti-PD-1, anti-PD-L1 or anti-CTLA-4 therapy was permitted, and checkpoint inhibitors had been received by less than 45% of dose-escalation patients. Partial responses were achieved by three dose-escalation patients, of whom one had hepatocellular carcinoma and two had cutaneous melanoma. The point of sequencing TCRbeta in the periphery was to test whether ivuxolimab changed TCR sequence diversity and drove clonal T-cell expansion. The paper covers the monotherapy dose-escalation part of the phase I ivuxolimab trial, which included N ≈ 50 patients. Study-level results and caveats: After ivuxolimab, more expanded clones were found on average in CD8+ T cells than in CD4+ T cells. In the 0.1-3.0 mg/kg groups, partial responders had among the lowest normalized peripheral clonal expansion, particularly in CD8+ T cells. Low levels of normalized T-cell clonal expansion were also seen in some patients who did not respond. Clonal expansion of both CD4+ and CD8+ blood T cells was observed from baseline to week 6 at doses 0.1 to 3.0 mg/kg. The antigen specificity of the clonally expanded peripheral T cells was not determined.

The trial excluded patients who had a history of autoimmune disease or who were on systemic immunosuppression. Peripheral blood for TCR sequencing was collected from all dose cohorts at baseline, on cycle 4 day 1, and on cycle 7 day 1. The samples were taken from a phase I, first-in-human, multicenter, open-label dose-escalation trial of ivuxolimab. Adults with locally advanced or metastatic head and neck squamous cell, hepatocellular, melanoma or renal cell carcinoma were enrolled in the trial. Before TCR sequencing, CD4+ T cells and CD8+ T cells from peripheral blood were sorted into separate populations. In the germline V gene, CDR1 corresponds to SGHTA and CDR2 to FQGNSA. V gives up 5 bases and J gives up 5 bases, and the segment between their germline ends measures 12 bases. The CDR3 holds 13 amino acids from the cysteine to the phenylalanine. The DNA shown is the 39-base CDR3, in frame from base 1.

Remarks on this clone: Its antigen specificity is not known. No clone much larger than this one lies a single base away; base qualities are absent.

Genomic DNA was extracted from sorted cells for sequencing of the TCRbeta CDR3 region. TCRbeta CDR3 regions were sequenced using the immunoSEQ Assay. TCRdb holds this immuneACCESS table with in-frame rearrangements only. Some clones are missing; in checked studies, unresolved V genes explain under half, and the rest has no known cause. Counted in this sample were about 68,000 clones; roughly 86% of them appeared once. The top ten hold around 2% of the sample. The specimen was CD4+ or CD8+ T cells sorted from blood, collected in a trial of the OX40 agonist ivuxolimab. The origin of this receptor is an adult with an advanced solid tumor such as melanoma, head and neck, liver or kidney cancer. Here the chain combines TRBV7-2 and TRBJ1-1; no D gene can be assigned with confidence. The DNA reads as follows: TGTGCCAGCAGCCGAATAGGGCAAACTGAAGCTTTCTTT. It encodes CASSRIGQTEAFF.